These T cell receptor beta chains were read from a single sample in a study of OX40 agonist ivuxolimab in advanced cancers. The table came from immunoSEQ multiplex PCR; TCRdb's copy has only in-frame clones and leaves some out. The table lists about 49,000 clones, roughly 79% of them singletons, with approximately 5.8% in the top ten. The sequences come from CD4+ or CD8+ T cells sorted from blood, collected in a trial of the OX40 agonist ivuxolimab. Source of these receptors: an adult with an advanced solid tumor such as melanoma, head and neck, liver or kidney cancer. Each CDR3 is given with its conserved first and last residue. D genes are given only for firm matches. Where a row states a size, it is once, few, many or the class of an expanded clone; other rows omit it.

>TRBV5-4|.|TRBD1|TRBJ2-1
TGTGCCAGCACTTCGGGGACAGGGTACAATGAGCAGTTCTTC
CASTSGTGYNEQFF
>TRBV7-2|.|TRBD1|TRBJ1-1
TGTGCCAGCAGCTTTTCCCGGACAGGGGCGGTGAACACTGAAGCTTTCTTT
CASSFSRTGAVNTEAFF
>TRBV6-5|.|.|TRBJ1-1
TGTGCCAGCAGGACAGGTCCCGAAGCTTTCTTT
CASRTGPEAFF
>TRBV27|.|TRBD2|TRBJ2-1
TGTGCCAGCAGTCCCGGGACTAGCGGAAATTACAATGAGCAGTTCTTC
CASSPGTSGNYNEQFF
>TRBV5-6|few|.|TRBJ2-3
TGTGCCAGCAGCTCGGGCGGGGTCGGGGATACGCAGTATTTT
CASSSGGVGDTQYF
>TRBV7-6|.|.|TRBJ2-7
TGTGCCAGCAGCTTGACGGGCCTGAGCGAGCAGTACTTC
CASSLTGLSEQYF
>TRBV5-1|.|.|TRBJ2-7
TGCGCCAGCAGCTCCAGGACAGCCCGACCGGTCCACGAGCAGTACTTC
CASSSRTARPVHEQYF
>TRBV2|.|.|TRBJ1-2
TGTGCCAGCAGTGAAGACCCAGCGAACTATGGCTACACCTTC
CASSEDPANYGYTF
>TRBV7-9|.|TRBD1|TRBJ1-3
TGTGCCAGCAGCCAGGACAGGGGGTCAGGAAACACCATATATTTT
CASSQDRGSGNTIYF
>TRBV7-9|.|.|TRBJ2-2
TGTGCCAGCAGCTTCCCGGCGACCGGGGAGCTGTTTTTT
CASSFPATGELFF
>TRBV28|.|.|TRBJ1-2
TGTGCCAGCAGTAACCCGACGGCAACAGAATACTATGGCTACACCTTC
CASSNPTATEYYGYTF
>TRBV4-1|.|.|TRBJ1-5
TGCGCCAGCAGCCAAGAGTGGTTAACGAATCAGCCCCAGCATTTT
CASSQEWLTNQPQHF
>TRBV9|few|TRBD2|TRBJ2-1
TGTGCCAGCAGCGTATCCGGCGGGGGACTAGCGGCTTACAATGAGCAGTTCTTC
CASSVSGGGLAAYNEQFF
>TRBV5-6|.|TRBD2|TRBJ2-1
TGTGCCAGCAGCTACGGGACTAGTGGAAGCAATGAGCAGTTCTTC
CASSYGTSGSNEQFF
>TRBV7-9|.|.|TRBJ2-2
TGTGCCAGCAGCGGGACGGTGACCGGGGAGCTGTTTTTT
CASSGTVTGELFF
>TRBV4-2|once|.|TRBJ2-1
TGTGCCAGCAGCCAAGAAAAAGGGTGGAATGAGCAGTTCTTC
CASSQEKGWNEQFF
>TRBV6-5|.|.|TRBJ1-3
TGTGCCAGCAGTGTGACCCTTAGCTCTGGAAACACCATATATTTT
CASSVTLSSGNTIYF
>TRBV28|.|.|TRBJ1-5
TGTGCCAGCAGCTTCATGGGGCCCCAGCATTTT
CASSFMGPQHF
>TRBV5-4|.|.|TRBJ1-1
TGTGCCAGCAGCTTGGATATGAGCACTGAAGCTTTCTTT
CASSLDMSTEAFF
>TRBV4-1|.|.|TRBJ1-5
TGCGCCAGCAGCCAAGTACAGGGAGTTGGTAATCAGCCCCAGCATTTT
CASSQVQGVGNQPQHF
>TRBV11-3|.|.|TRBJ2-1
TGTGCCAGCAGTAGGACCGAAGGCTCCTACAATGAGCAGTTCTTC
CASSRTEGSYNEQFF
>TRBV19|few|.|TRBJ1-5
TGTGCCAGTAGTATTAGTCTCCCGGGTCTCAATCAGCCCCAGCATTTT
CASSISLPGLNQPQHF
>TRBV4-1|few|.|TRBJ2-1
TGCGCCAGCAGCCAAGAAGGCTACCCGTCCTACAATGAGCAGTTCTTC
CASSQEGYPSYNEQFF
>TRBV9|once|.|TRBJ2-5
TGTGCCAGCAGCGTTACGCCAGACAGCGCTCAAGAGACCCAGTACTTC
CASSVTPDSAQETQYF
>TRBV28|few|TRBD1|TRBJ2-1
TGTGCCAGCATTCAAGGGACAGGGAGGTACAATGAGCAGTTCTTC
CASIQGTGRYNEQFF
>TRBV28|once|TRBD1|TRBJ1-6
TGTGCCAGCAGTCCGGTCGCAGGACAGGTGAAGTCCTATAATTCACCCCTCCACTTT
CASSPVAGQVKSYNSPLHF
>TRBV5-1|.|TRBD2|TRBJ2-7
TGCGCCAGCAGCTCGGGACTAGCGGGAGACTACGAGCAGTACTTC
CASSSGLAGDYEQYF
>TRBV19|.|.|TRBJ2-1
TGTGCCACCTCCATGGGGGGAGATTATGAGCAGTTCTTC
CATSMGGDYEQFF
>TRBV11-3|.|.|TRBJ2-7
TGTGCCAGCAGCATGTCCCATGGTCACGAGCAGTACTTC
CASSMSHGHEQYF
>TRBV5-6|.|.|TRBJ1-5
TGTGCCAGCAGCTTGTCAGCCGGGGCCAATCAGCCCCAGCATTTT
CASSLSAGANQPQHF
>TRBV5-1|.|TRBD1|TRBJ1-1
TGCGCCAGCAGCCCCCCGGGACAGGGGGCAGCGGACACTGAAGCTTTCTTT
CASSPPGQGAADTEAFF
>TRBV5-6|.|TRBD1|TRBJ2-7
TGTGCCAGCAGTTACGGACAGGGCGAATACGAGCAGTACTTC
CASSYGQGEYEQYF
>TRBV7-2|.|TRBD1|TRBJ2-1
TGTGCCAGCAGCTTAGGGACAGGGCCATACAATGAGCAGTTCTTC
CASSLGTGPYNEQFF
>TRBV27|once|.|TRBJ1-5
TGTGCCAGCAGTCTCGGACCGGGGGGCAATCAGCCCCAGCATTTT
CASSLGPGGNQPQHF
>TRBV14|.|.|TRBJ2-1
TGTGCCAGCAGCCAAGATTTGGGAAGACTGAACTCCTACAATGAGCAGTTCTTC
CASSQDLGRLNSYNEQFF
>TRBV2|.|TRBD1|TRBJ1-2
TGTGCCAGCAGATCCAGGGGGCCCTTTGCGAACTATGGCTACACCTTC
CASRSRGPFANYGYTF
>TRBV27|.|.|TRBJ2-7
TGTGCCAGCAGTAAACAGGCCGGGTACGAGCAGTACTTC
CASSKQAGYEQYF
>TRBV5-6|.|TRBD2|TRBJ2-1
TGTGCCAGCAGCGCCGGGACTAGTTATGAGCAGTTCTTC
CASSAGTSYEQFF
>TRBV7-8|.|TRBD1|TRBJ2-1
TGTGCCAGCAGCTCTAGACAGGGCCCCACGTACAATGAGCAGTTCTTC
CASSSRQGPTYNEQFF
>TRBV28|.|.|TRBJ2-7
TGTGCCAGCAGTTCCGTTGGGGGGTTCGAGCAGTACTTC
CASSSVGGFEQYF
>TRBV27|.|TRBD1|TRBJ2-5
TGTGCCAGCAGTCCAGGGACAGGGGATTGGGAGACCCAGTACTTC
CASSPGTGDWETQYF
>TRBV5-4|.|.|TRBJ2-1
TGTGCCAGCAGCCTGGACAATGAGCAGTTCTTC
CASSLDNEQFF
>TRBV7-9|.|.|TRBJ1-5
TGTGCCAGCAGCTTGGGGGAGCCAGATCAGCCCCAGCATTTT
CASSLGEPDQPQHF
>TRBV4-1|.|.|TRBJ2-1
TGCGCCAGCCAACAGGGCCCGATGCAGTTCTTC
CASQQGPMQFF
>TRBV7-9|.|TRBD1|TRBJ2-7
TGTGCCAGCAGCTCGCCCGACAGGGGACACTACGAGCAGTACTTC
CASSSPDRGHYEQYF
>TRBV11-2|once|TRBD2|TRBJ2-3
TGTGCCAGCAGCTTAAGTAGCGGGGGGAAGGATACGCAGTATTTT
CASSLSSGGKDTQYF
>TRBV25-1|few|TRBD1|TRBJ2-4
TGTGCCAGCAGTCTACAGGGGACGAGTACCATTCAGTACTTC
CASSLQGTSTIQYF
>TRBV5-6|.|.|TRBJ2-6
TGTGCCAGCAGCTTTGACGGCAGCTCTGGGGCCAACGTCCTGACTTTC
CASSFDGSSGANVLTF
>TRBV28|.|TRBD1|TRBJ2-7
TGTGCCAGCAACCAGATAGGGGGCACCTACGAGCAGTACTTC
CASNQIGGTYEQYF
>TRBV21-1|once|.|TRBJ1-2
TGTGCCAGCAGTGTCGAGGGTAGGTATGGCTACACCTTC
CASSVEGRYGYTF
>TRBV4-1|.|.|TRBJ1-1
TGCGCCAGCAGCCAAGTAAACCTGGGCGCTGAAGCTTTCTTT
CASSQVNLGAEAFF
>TRBV7-9|.|.|TRBJ2-1
TGTGCCAGCAGCCCCCCGAGGGTGAATGAGCAGTTCTTC
CASSPPRVNEQFF
>TRBV6-5|.|TRBD2|TRBJ2-7
TGTGCCAGCAGTTACGGGACTAGCGGGAGGGGTGAGCAGTACTTC
CASSYGTSGRGEQYF
>TRBV19|.|TRBD2|TRBJ2-3
TGTGCCAGTAGTATGACTAGCGCTCGCACAGATACGCAGTATTTT
CASSMTSARTDTQYF
>TRBV2|.|TRBD1|TRBJ1-1
TGTGCCAGCATTTGGGACAGGGCCCTTGGGGTAACTGAAGCTTTCTTT
CASIWDRALGVTEAFF
>TRBV27|.|TRBD1|TRBJ2-5
TGTGCCAGCAGTTTATTAGGGACAGGGGGCAGGGAGACCCAGTACTTC
CASSLLGTGGRETQYF
>TRBV9|once|.|TRBJ1-1
TGTGCCAGCAGCGTCCGGTTGGGCACTGAAGCTTTCTTT
CASSVRLGTEAFF
>TRBV27|.|.|TRBJ1-1
TGTGCCAGCACCCCGGGACCACTGAACACTGAAGCTTTCTTT
CASTPGPLNTEAFF
>TRBV28|.|.|TRBJ1-5
TGTGCCAGCAAAGGAGGGCTGGGGCAGCCCCAGCATTTT
CASKGGLGQPQHF
>TRBV7-6|few|TRBD1|TRBJ2-1
TGTGCCAGCAGCTTGAGGACAGGGGGATCCTACAATGAGCAGTTCTTC
CASSLRTGGSYNEQFF